This TCR beta chain was documented in a study of Graves' ophthalmopathy and Graves' hyperthyroidism. About the study: Stable hyperthyroid donors showed no ophthalmopathy during 18 months follow-up. Study outcomes and limitations: Blood repertoires reportedly contained most expanded thyroid clonotypes above 0.001 frequency. Ophthalmopathy progression cases were predicted by the model with 70% to 71% sensitivity and around 72% specificity.

The TCR beta CDR3 regions underwent amplification from RNA transcripts. RT-PCR was first run with HTBI primers, then multiplex PCR in a second round. TCRdb reanalysed the multiplex PCR reads using MiXCR and keeps one entry per CDR3 protein. The sample consists of roughly 1.1 million distinct CDR3 sequences, around a third of them appearing once. A remark on this clonotype: Its target is unknown.

CDR1 and CDR2 (germline): SGDLS, YYNGEE. The CDR3 has 14 amino acids. The V and J ends lost 10 bases and 8 bases respectively, with 19 bases between them. Exclusion criteria comprised other autoimmune diseases, uncontrolled infections, pregnancy or lactation in patients. The receptor was isolated from an adult man with Graves' hyperthyroidism. J is TRBJ1-6 and V is TRBV9; D call uncertain. Sample: peripheral blood or thyroid tissue (not recorded which). The CDR3 spells CAGQSDRRDSPLHF. CDR3 in DNA: TGTGCCGGCCAAAGCGACCGCCGGGATTCACCCCTCCACTTT.